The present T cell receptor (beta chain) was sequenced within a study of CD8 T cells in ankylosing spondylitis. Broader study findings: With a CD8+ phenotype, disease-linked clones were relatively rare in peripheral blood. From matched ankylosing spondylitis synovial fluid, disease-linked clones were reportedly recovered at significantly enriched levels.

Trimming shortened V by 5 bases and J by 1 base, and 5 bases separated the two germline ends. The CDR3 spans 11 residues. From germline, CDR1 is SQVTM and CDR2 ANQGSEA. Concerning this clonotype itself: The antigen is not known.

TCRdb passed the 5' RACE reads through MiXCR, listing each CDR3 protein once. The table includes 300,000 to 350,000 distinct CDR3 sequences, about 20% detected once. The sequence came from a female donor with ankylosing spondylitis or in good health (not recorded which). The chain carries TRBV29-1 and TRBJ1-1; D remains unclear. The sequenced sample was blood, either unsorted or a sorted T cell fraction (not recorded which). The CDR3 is CSVHTNTEAFF. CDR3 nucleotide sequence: TGCAGCGTTCACACGAACACTGAAGCTTTCTTT.